This T cell receptor beta chain was retrieved from a study of T cells in tuberculosis. Background on the study: CD1B tetramers identified T cells specific for mycobacterial lipid GMM.

After thawing and overnight rest, PBMC were stained with GMM-loaded CD1B tetramer, viability dye and anti-CD3 for sorting. The CD1B tetramers carried C32 glucose monomycolate purified from Rhodococcus equi. Before cryopreservation, the sorted PBMC lost their CD14-expressing monocytes. From each donor, roughly 99,000 tetramer-negative cells were sorted. No alpha-beta pairing information exists for these sequences. Clones were read by immunoSEQ multiplex PCR, and TCRdb kept only the in-frame ones, dropping some. The sample lists about 58,000 clones, roughly 88% seen once, with roughly a fifth in the top ten. From germline, CDR1 is SGDLS and CDR2 YYNGEE. V was shortened by 0 bases and J by 0 bases, with 7 bases between the two germline ends. This CDR3 contains 16 residues.

Sequenced input: CD1b-GMM tetramer-negative cells sorted from PBMCs. V gene TRBV9 combines with J gene TRBJ1-6; D unresolved. This clonotype was sampled from an adult woman with latent tuberculosis. The CDR3 DNA sequence: TGTGCCAGCAGCGTAGTCCCGAGCTCCTATAATTCACCCCTCCACTTT. This codes for CASSVVPSSYNSPLHF.